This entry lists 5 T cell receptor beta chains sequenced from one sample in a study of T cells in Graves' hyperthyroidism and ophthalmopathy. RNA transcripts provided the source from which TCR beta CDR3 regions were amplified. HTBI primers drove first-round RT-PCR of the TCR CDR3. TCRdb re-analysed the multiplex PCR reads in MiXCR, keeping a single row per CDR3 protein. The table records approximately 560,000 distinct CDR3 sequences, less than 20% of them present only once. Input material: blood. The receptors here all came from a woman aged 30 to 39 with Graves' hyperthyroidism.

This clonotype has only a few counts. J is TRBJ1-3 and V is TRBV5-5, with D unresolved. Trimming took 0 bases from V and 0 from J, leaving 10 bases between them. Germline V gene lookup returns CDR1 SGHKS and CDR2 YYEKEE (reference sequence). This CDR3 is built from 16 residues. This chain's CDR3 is CASSLAGRISGNTIYF. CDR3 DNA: TGTGCCAGCAGCTTGGCCGGTCGGATCTCTGGAAACACCATATATTTT.

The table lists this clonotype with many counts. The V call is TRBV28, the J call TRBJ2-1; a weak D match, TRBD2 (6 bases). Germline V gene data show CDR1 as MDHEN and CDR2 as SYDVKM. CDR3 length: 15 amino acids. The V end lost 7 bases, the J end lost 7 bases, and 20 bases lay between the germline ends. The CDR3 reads CASILAGTAGNEQFF. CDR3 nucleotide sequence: TGTGCCAGCATCCTCGCCGGGACCGCGGGAAATGAGCAGTTCTTC.

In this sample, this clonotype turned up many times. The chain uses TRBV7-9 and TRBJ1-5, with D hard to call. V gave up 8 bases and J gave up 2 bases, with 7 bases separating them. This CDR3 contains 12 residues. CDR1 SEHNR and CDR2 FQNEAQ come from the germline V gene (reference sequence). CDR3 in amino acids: CASSRGNQPQHF. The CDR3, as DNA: TGTGCCAGCTCGAGGGGCAATCAGCCCCAGCATTTT.

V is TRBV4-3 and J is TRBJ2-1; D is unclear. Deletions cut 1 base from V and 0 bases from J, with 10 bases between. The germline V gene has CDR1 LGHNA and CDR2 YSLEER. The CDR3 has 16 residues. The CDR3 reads CASSQAIVASYNEQFF. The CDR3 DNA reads TGCGCCAGCAGCCAAGCTATTGTCGCCTCCTACAATGAGCAGTTCTTC.

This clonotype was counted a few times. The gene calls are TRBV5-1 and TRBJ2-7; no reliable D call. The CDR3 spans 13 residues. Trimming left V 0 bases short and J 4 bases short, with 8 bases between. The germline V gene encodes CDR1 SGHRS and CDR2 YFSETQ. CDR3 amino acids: CASSLAAAYEQYF. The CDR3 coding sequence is TGCGCCAGCAGCTTGGCGGCAGCGTACGAGCAGTACTTC.